This TCR beta chain was sequenced during a study of identical twins. Healthy Caucasians made up all donors. Concerning this clonotype itself: Its matching antigen is unknown.

Study outcomes and limitations: Abundant beta clonotypes from cord blood had fewer insertions, unlike memory repertoires, which showed none.

cDNA molecules carried unique molecular identifiers, and template switching added a universal primer site. A single record per CDR3 protein comes from TCRdb applying MiXCR to the 5' RACE reads. Among around 250,000 distinct CDR3 sequences, 5.5% to 7% were seen once, and the ten largest hold 3% to 4.5%. Germline CDR1 is MDHEN and CDR2 is SYDVKM. The CDR3 has 16 amino acids. Trimming stripped 4 bases from V and 1 base from J, with 15 bases between. These data were likewise used in another study, on yellow fever vaccine responses in identical twins.

This clonotype originated in a young woman in good health. The sample was memory (CD45RO+) T cells sorted from blood. This chain joins TRBV28 and TRBJ2-3; maybe TRBD2 (5 bases). Written as DNA, the CDR3 is TGTGCCAGCAGTTCGGCGGGTGCCCTGGGCACAGATACGCAGTATTTT. Translation gives CASSSAGALGTDTQYF.